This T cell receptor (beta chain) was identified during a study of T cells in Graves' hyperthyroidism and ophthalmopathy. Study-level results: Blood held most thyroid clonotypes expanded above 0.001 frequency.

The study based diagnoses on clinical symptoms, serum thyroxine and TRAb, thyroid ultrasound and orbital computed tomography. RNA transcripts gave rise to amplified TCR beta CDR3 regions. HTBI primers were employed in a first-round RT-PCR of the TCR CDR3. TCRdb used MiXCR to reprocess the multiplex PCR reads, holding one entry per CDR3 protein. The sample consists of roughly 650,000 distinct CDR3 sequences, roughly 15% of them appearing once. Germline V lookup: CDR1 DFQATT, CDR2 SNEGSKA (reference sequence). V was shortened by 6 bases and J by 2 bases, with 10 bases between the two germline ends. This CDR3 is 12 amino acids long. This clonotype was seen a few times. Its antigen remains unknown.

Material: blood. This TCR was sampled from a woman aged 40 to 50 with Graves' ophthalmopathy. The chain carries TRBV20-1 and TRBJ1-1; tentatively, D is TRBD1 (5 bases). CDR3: CSALGPNTEAFF. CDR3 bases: TGCAGTGCCCTGGGACCCAACACTGAAGCTTTCTTT.